This TCR beta chain derives from a study of blood T cell repertoires in COVID-19. Study details: COVID-19 samples, acute and convalescent, were from the United States, Italy and Spain. From T cells, B-cell-depleted T cells, or PBMCs came the material, which was cDNA or gDNA.

The CDR3 contains 16 residues. V shed 0 bases and J shed 0 bases, with 11 bases lying between them. Germline CDR1 is SGHRS and CDR2 is YFSETQ. Per the original methods: Amplified reference gene primers provided the basis for estimating nucleated cell counts. The assay was immunoSEQ multiplex PCR, and TCRdb's table has in-frame clones only and misses some. The DNA was the basis for D and trimming; V, J and clone size are from that table. Found here are a few hundred thousand clones, roughly 82% of them singletons; the top ten hold around 1.5%. The sequencing input was peripheral blood. The TCR sequence derives from a woman in her fifties or sixties with acute or convalescent COVID-19. This chain uses TRBV5-1 with TRBJ2-3, with D possibly matching TRBD1 (6 bases). CDR3 loop: CASSLEGDLSTDTQYF. The CDR3 coding sequence is TGCGCCAGCAGCTTGGAGGGGGATTTGAGCACAGATACGCAGTATTTT.